The 18 T cell receptor beta chains below all came from one sample that was sequenced in a study of blood T cell repertoires in COVID-19. Data came from immunoSEQ multiplex PCR; TCRdb stores just in-frame clones and leaves some out. Of roughly 130,000 clones listed, around 87% were seen once; the top ten hold 3% to 4.5%. Sequencing was carried out using peripheral blood. These receptors all come from a woman aged 55-70 years with acute or convalescent COVID-19.

The chain combines TRBV6-6 with TRBJ2-1; 7 bases are a match to TRBD2. Trimming took 0 bases from V and 9 from J; bases not matched to a gene: 11. The V gene's germline CDR1 is MNHNY and CDR2 SVGAGI (reference sequence). This CDR3 is built from 16 residues. The CDR3 region has the DNA TGTGCCAGCAGTTACTCCTCGGGAGGTGGGGTTGGTGAGCAGTTCTTC. Its protein product is CASSYSSGGGVGEQFF.

This clone was recorded only once. V usage is TRBV7-9 and J usage is TRBJ2-7; 9 bases agree with TRBD1. This CDR3 region has 18 residues. CDR1 is SEHNR and CDR2 is FQNEAQ in the germline V gene (reference sequence). Germline trimming cut 0 bases from V and 2 bases from J; bases unmatched to any gene: 11. CDR3 sequence (DNA): TGTGCCAGCAGCTTAGCTAACCTCGGGACAGGGAGTCCCTACGAGCAGTACTTC. This sequence encodes CASSLANLGTGSPYEQYF.

The rearrangement uses TRBV29-1 and TRBJ1-2; 11 positions agree with TRBD1. V lost 7 bases, J lost 2 bases, and 3 bases stayed unmatched. The CDR3 spans 13 residues. CDR1 is SQVTM and CDR2 is ANQGSEA in the germline V gene. The CDR3 sequence is CSAGDRGNYGYTF. Here the CDR3 DNA reads TGCAGCGCTGGGGACAGGGGGAACTATGGCTACACCTTC.

The chain combines TRBV10-3 with TRBJ1-5; TRBD1 agrees at 9 bases. The junction had 6 bases not matched to a gene; V was cut back by 4 bases and J by 5 bases. Germline-derived CDR1 and CDR2 are ENHRY and SYGVKD. This CDR3 has 15 amino acids. The CDR3 DNA reads TGTGCCATCAGTGTGGGACAGGGAGGGGATCAGCCCCAGCATTTT. Protein product: CAISVGQGGDQPQHF.

The rearrangement joins TRBV20-1 to TRBJ2-1; D is ambiguous. CDR3 length equals 11 residues. V lost 4 bases and J lost 8, with 9 bases in between. The germline CDR1 and CDR2 sequences are DFQATT and SNEGSKA (reference sequence). This chain's CDR3 is CSAIPRDEQFF. CDR3 coding DNA: TGCAGTGCTATCCCCCGCGATGAGCAGTTCTTC.

V gene TRBV5-1 combines with J gene TRBJ2-5; 13 positions match TRBD2. The germline V gene encodes CDR1 SGHRS and CDR2 YFSETQ. This CDR3 has 15 residues. V lost 4 bases to trimming and J lost 5 bases; unmatched junction nucleotides: 5. CDR3 in amino acids: CASSPLAGGRETQYF. The CDR3 DNA reads as TGCGCCAGCAGCCCACTAGCGGGAGGGAGGGAGACCCAGTACTTC. Full variable domain (outside the CDR3, taken from reference TRBV5-1 and TRBJ2-5): KAGVTQTPRYLIKTRGQQVTLSCSPISGHRSVSWYQQTPGQGLQFLFEYFSETQRNKGNFPGRFSGRQFSNSRSEMNVSTLELGDSALYLCASSPLAGGRETQYFGPGTRLLVL.

The rearrangement joins TRBV15 to TRBJ1-1; 8 bases align to TRBD1. CDR1 is LNHNV and CDR2 is YYDKDF in the germline V gene (reference sequence). Trimming at V came to 3 bases and at J to 5 bases, leaving 8 bases not matched to a gene. This CDR3 is 15 amino acids long. The CDR3 DNA sequence: TGTGCCACCAGCAGTGATCAGGGGGCGCGTACTGAAGCTTTCTTT. It is translated as CATSSDQGARTEAFF.

The chain employs TRBV4-1 and TRBJ2-3, with 7 positions matching TRBD2. J was trimmed by 3 bases and V by 4 bases; bases with no gene match: 10. CDR1 is MGHRA and CDR2 is YSYEKL in the germline V gene. The CDR3 length is 16 residues. In nucleotides, the CDR3 is TGCGCCAGCAGCCTTGATACGGCGGGAGCAACAGATACGCAGTATTTT. It is translated as CASSLDTAGATDTQYF.

This chain uses TRBV28 with TRBJ2-1; weak D call: TRBD2 (5 bases). Germline V gene data show CDR1 as MDHEN and CDR2 as SYDVKM. The CDR3 runs to 14 residues. Trimming took 3 bases from V and 6 from J, leaving 12 bases between them. The CDR3 coding sequence is TGTGCCAGCAGTTTTGCGGGTTTCCGCAATGAGCAGTTCTTC. The encoded protein is CASSFAGFRNEQFF.

The chain links TRBV6-1 to TRBJ1-1, with a possible D match to TRBD1 (6 bases). V lost 4 bases, J lost 2 bases, and 17 bases lay in between. The CDR3 extends over 16 amino acids. Germline V gives CDR1 MNHNS, CDR2 SASEGT. CDR3 nucleotide sequence: TGTGCCAGCAGTGTAGGGCAGGGGCAATACAACACTGAAGCTTTCTTT. As protein: CASSVGQGQYNTEAFF.

This chain links TRBV6-5 with TRBJ2-5; weak D call: TRBD2 (5 bases). The germline CDR1 and CDR2 sequences are MNHEY and SVGAGI. Between the trimmed V and J ends, which lost 5 bases and 2 bases, there was a span of 15 bases. The CDR3 consists of 15 residues. CDR3 loop: CASSTEGVGQETQYF. The DNA for the CDR3 is TGTGCCAGCAGTACCGAGGGAGTCGGGCAAGAGACCCAGTACTTC.

This chain joins TRBV9 and TRBJ2-1; D is perhaps TRBD2 (6 bases). Germline V lookup: CDR1 SGDLS, CDR2 YYNGEE. This CDR3 has 14 amino acids. Trimming shortened V by 3 bases and J by 8 bases, and 15 bases separated the two germline ends. The CDR3 spells CASSAPLGDYEQFF. DNA for the CDR3: TGTGCCAGCAGCGCACCCCTGGGGGACTATGAGCAGTTCTTC. The variable domain in full, with the rest retrieved from reference TRBV9 and TRBJ2-1, is DSGVTQTPKHLITATGQRVTLRCSPRSGDLSVYWYQQSLDQGLQFLIQYYNGEERAKGNILERFSAQQFPDLHSELNLSSLELGDSALYFCASSAPLGDYEQFFGPGTRLTVL.

In its sample, this clone was seen once. The genes are TRBV30 and TRBJ1-1; D might be TRBD1 (6 bases). The CDR3 is 17 amino acids. Looked up from germline, CDR1 is GTSNPN and CDR2 is SVGIG (reference sequence). V shed 0 bases and J shed 0 bases, with 17 bases lying between them. CDR3: CAWSVRGTGLMNTEAFF. The CDR3 DNA sequence: TGTGCCTGGAGTGTACGCGGCACAGGGCTAATGAACACTGAAGCTTTCTTT.

V gene TRBV2 combines with J gene TRBJ2-3, with 11 bases fitting TRBD2. CDR3 length equals 16 residues. V lost 5 bases to trimming and J lost 8 bases; unmatched junction nucleotides: 12. CDR1 and CDR2 (germline): SNHLY, FYNNEI. DNA of the CDR3: TGTGCCAGCAGTCGGGGACTAGCGGCGACTAGTAGTACGCAGTATTTT. Residues: CASSRGLAATSSTQYF.

This clone was observed a single time. The chain recombines TRBV5-1 with TRBJ2-5, with 12 bases aligning to TRBD2. The CDR3 covers 16 residues. The V gene's germline CDR1 is SGHRS and CDR2 YFSETQ. V gave up 4 bases and J gave up 1 base; unmatched junction bases: 5. The CDR3 spells CASSGGLAGFQETQYF. The DNA for the CDR3 is TGCGCCAGCAGCGGGGGACTAGCGGGCTTCCAAGAGACCCAGTACTTC.

A remark on this clone: A junction boundary mismatches the germline segment, possibly from a read error. The rearrangement joins TRBV7-7 to TRBJ1-1; no clear D gene. This CDR3 is 13 amino acids long. Germline CDR1 is SSHAT and CDR2 is FNYEAQ (reference sequence). In nucleotides, the CDR3 is TGTGCTAGCAGCTTTTGGGCGAACACTGAAGCTTTCTTT. Amino acids: CASSFWANTEAFF.

This chain's CDR3 is CSGRSPLHF. The CDR3 DNA reads TGCAGTGGGAGGTCACCCCTCCACTTT. The rearrangement links TRBV20-1 to TRBJ1-6; D gene unclear. V lost 7 bases to trimming and J lost 10 bases, with 5 bases between them. The CDR3 is 9 amino acids. The germline CDR1 and CDR2 sequences are DFQATT and SNEGSKA (reference sequence).

This clone was observed once. This chain joins TRBV21-1 and TRBJ2-7; TRBD2, as called in the table, went unchecked against the DNA. TRBV21-1 is designated a pseudogene. The CDR3 consists of 16 residues. CDR3 coding DNA: TGTGCCAGCAGCAAGAGGCCGGGACTAGCGGCCTACGAGCAGTACGTC. It yields the protein CASSKRPGLAAYEQYV.